A selection of T cell receptor beta chains follows, all from one sample in a study of regulatory T cells in long-lasting Graves disease. In TCRdb, the multiplex PCR reads were re-called with MiXCR into one record per CDR3 protein. The table shows a few hundred thousand distinct CDR3 sequences, with approximately 23% occurring only once. The material sequenced was peripheral blood mononuclear cells (PBMCs), taken when the disease was refractory, from a patient treated with antithyroid drugs. The receptors originated from a woman aged 40 to 55 with Graves disease. Each CDR3 is given with its conserved first and last residue. The order of the fields is D gene, V gene, clone size, J gene, CDR3 protein, CDR3 DNA. D genes are given only for firm matches. Clone size appears in some rows only: once, few, many, or a class for an expanded clone.

TRBD1	TRBV20-1	.	TRBJ2-7	CSACTGTGVPEQYF	TGCAGTGCTTGTACCGGGACAGGGGTACCCGAGCAGTACTTC
TRBD2	TRBV7-8	many	TRBJ2-7	CASSFQLAGGPGFFYEQYF	TGTGCCAGCAGCTTCCAACTAGCGGGAGGGCCGGGTTTTTTCTACGAGCAGTACTTC
.	TRBV20-1	many	TRBJ2-7	CSARSRAYEQYF	TGCAGTGCTAGGAGCAGGGCCTACGAGCAGTACTTC
.	TRBV5-1	once	TRBJ2-7	CASSLGARAGSPYIRTSYEQYF	TGCGCCAGCAGCTTGGGGGCCCGGGCAGGGTCACCTTATATCCGCACCTCCTACGAGCAGTACTTC
.	TRBV5-1	few	TRBJ2-7	CASSSEHGYEQYF	TGCGCCAGCAGCTCCGAGCACGGGTACGAGCAGTACTTC
TRBD1	TRBV7-9	few	TRBJ2-7	CASSFTGGNSYEQYF	TGTGCCAGCAGCTTTACAGGGGGCAACTCCTACGAGCAGTACTTC
.	TRBV7-3	once	TRBJ2-7	CASSLSALSYEQYF	TGTGCCAGCAGCTTATCGGCTCTTTCCTACGAGCAGTACTTC
.	TRBV28	many	TRBJ2-1	CASSPWAKNEQFF	TGTGCCAGCAGTCCCTGGGCTAAAAATGAGCAGTTCTTC
.	TRBV20-1	few	TRBJ1-2	CSARMGGFGYTF	TGCAGTGCTAGAATGGGAGGCTTCGGCTACACCTTC
.	TRBV30	.	TRBJ1-5	CAWSQGGPYQPQHF	TGTGCCTGGAGTCAAGGGGGACCATATCAGCCCCAGCATTTT
.	TRBV5-1	.	TRBJ2-7	CASSLKGITGEQYF	TGCGCCAGCAGCTTGAAGGGGATAACCGGCGAGCAGTACTTC
.	TRBV2	once	TRBJ2-1	CASTRYSGEDEQFF	TGTGCCAGCACTAGGTACTCGGGGGAAGATGAGCAGTTCTTC
.	TRBV28	many	TRBJ2-7	CASTSTEKGSHEQYF	TGTGCCAGCACCTCCACGGAAAAAGGGTCCCACGAGCAGTACTTC
TRBD1	TRBV2	.	TRBJ2-3	CASSVQGVGADTQYF	TGTGCCAGCAGTGTGCAGGGGGTAGGAGCAGATACGCAGTATTTT
TRBD1	TRBV10-3	few	TRBJ2-4	CATSQGAKNIQYF	TGTGCCACCTCACAGGGGGCCAAAAACATTCAGTACTTC
.	TRBV11-2	many	TRBJ2-4	CASSLEQRNIQYF	TGTGCCAGCAGCTTAGAGCAGAGAAACATTCAGTACTTC
.	TRBV20-1	few	TRBJ1-4	CSASPGKGFNEKLFF	TGCAGTGCTAGCCCCGGAAAGGGCTTTAATGAAAAACTGTTTTTT
.	TRBV28	many	TRBJ1-1	CACWMGVPTEAFF	TGTGCCTGCTGGATGGGGGTCCCCACTGAAGCTTTCTTT
.	TRBV5-1	.	TRBJ2-5	CASSLGTFQETQYF	TGCGCCAGCAGCTTGGGGACGTTTCAAGAGACCCAGTACTTC
.	TRBV2	many	TRBJ2-2	CASSPGELFF	TGTGCCAGCAGTCCTGGGGAGCTGTTTTTT
.	TRBV12-3/TRBV12-4	many	TRBJ2-6	CASSFRRASLASGANVLTF	TGTGCCAGCAGTTTCAGAAGGGCCTCACTCGCCTCTGGGGCCAACGTCCTGACTTTC
.	TRBV28	many	TRBJ1-6	CASSFHSPLHF	TGTGCCAGCAGTTTTCACTCACCCCTCCACTTT